This TCR beta chain was captured in a study of identifying expanded T cells in peripheral blood. Sequencing used immunoSEQ multiplex PCR; TCRdb keeps in-frame clones, though not all of them. The profile shows approximately 100,000 clones, roughly 87% of them singletons. During the collection period, no donor immune events like infections were recorded. A remark on this clone: The antigen is unknown.

The CDR3 loop spans 13 amino acids. The germline V and J ends were trimmed by 7 bases and 2 bases, with 13 bases remaining between them. From germline, CDR1 is SGHRS and CDR2 YFSETQ. General study findings and limits: Variance in clone template counts between roughly 2-week samples significantly increased with total template count across all healthy donors.

V is TRBV5-1 and J is TRBJ2-7; no firm D call. The clonotype comes from a person between 18 and 75 years old in good health. The sequencing sample was made of blood. The CDR3 region is CASAQAEAYEQYF. The CDR3 bases are TGCGCCAGCGCGCAGGCCGAGGCCTACGAGCAGTACTTC. The full variable domain, in which reference TRBV5-1 and TRBJ2-7 provide the parts outside the CDR3, is KAGVTQTPRYLIKTRGQQVTLSCSPISGHRSVSWYQQTPGQGLQFLFEYFSETQRNKGNFPGRFSGRQFSNSRSEMNVSTLELGDSALYLCASAQAEAYEQYFGPGTRLTVT.